This T cell receptor (beta chain) was sequenced during a study of OX40 agonist ivuxolimab in advanced cancers. Study background: An anti-OX40 (CD134) antibody with agonistic activity, ivuxolimab, was administered to patients.

Overall study results and limits: Some of the lowest clonal expansion was seen in partial responders at 0.1-3.0 mg/kg.

Notes on this clone: What it binds is unknown.

The CDR3 extends over 15 amino acids. From germline, CDR1 is MDHEN and CDR2 SYDVKM. V shed 10 bases, J shed 7 bases, and the junction held 14 bases outside the gene matches. The table came from immunoSEQ multiplex PCR; TCRdb's copy has only in-frame clones and leaves some out. This sample yields 42,000 or so clones, of which around 91% are seen a single time; about 4.3% belongs to the top ten. This specimen was CD4+ or CD8+ T cells sorted from blood, taken in a trial of the OX40 agonist ivuxolimab. This TCR was sampled from an adult with an advanced solid tumor such as melanoma, head and neck, liver or kidney cancer. The V and J genes are TRBV28 and TRBJ1-4; 8 bases align to TRBD1. The CDR3 DNA is TGTGCCACCAGGATCCAACAGGGGGGGAGTGAAAAACTGTTTTTT. This encodes CATRIQQGGSEKLFF.